The source of this T cell receptor beta chain is a study of OX40 agonist ivuxolimab in advanced cancers. Study information: Partial response was recorded in three patients: one hepatocellular carcinoma and two cutaneous melanoma cases.

Worth noting for this clone: Its antigen is unknown.

Sequenced by immunoSEQ multiplex PCR; TCRdb stores in-frame clones only, minus some. The sample carries about 100,000 clones, roughly nine tenths recorded once. The germline V and J ends were trimmed by 7 bases and 2 bases, with 13 bases remaining between them. The CDR3 spans 14 residues. Looked up from germline, CDR1 is MDHEN and CDR2 is SYDVKM. General study findings and limits: At 0.1-3.0 mg/kg, partial responders had clonal expansion among the lowest observed.

The input for sequencing was CD4+ or CD8+ T cells sorted from blood, taken in a trial of the OX40 agonist ivuxolimab. This chain joins TRBV28 and TRBJ2-3, with D possibly being TRBD2 (5 bases). This receptor was taken from an adult with an advanced solid tumor such as melanoma, head and neck, liver or kidney cancer. The CDR3 loop reads CASTSGGYTDTQYF. The CDR3 DNA reads TGTGCCAGCACCTCCGGAGGCTACACAGATACGCAGTATTTT.